This TCR beta chain derives from a study of identical twins. This clonotype was counted many times. What it binds is not known. Germline V gene sequence: CDR1 MRHNA, CDR2 SNTAGT. V lost 2 bases, J lost 5 bases, and 2 bases stayed unmatched. The CDR3 consists of 14 residues. TCRdb analysed the 5' RACE reads with MiXCR anew, one entry per CDR3 protein. The data contain more than 250,000 distinct CDR3 sequences, under 9% of them singletons. Study observations and caveats: Models underestimated how often monozygotic twins shared out-of-frame TCR alpha.

Another study also made use of these data, one on yellow fever vaccine responses in identical twins.

The J gene is TRBJ2-1, the V gene TRBV6-4; TRBD1 aligns across 8 bases. Specimen: memory (CD45RO+) T cells sorted from blood. The sequence derives from a woman aged 18-35 years in good health. Written as DNA, the CDR3 is TGTGCCAGCAGTGACGGACAGGGCAACAATGAGCAGTTCTTC. Protein sequence: CASSDGQGNNEQFF.